The clone carrying this T cell receptor (beta chain) came up a few times. Antigen: not known. This record comes from a study of T cell repertoires in cytomegalovirus infection. About the research overall: Recently identified HLA-C-restricted CMV epitopes and well-studied HLA-B-restricted CMV epitopes were used by the study. Public TCR beta signatures provided an indication of both CMV infection and a matching HLA type. Study results and caveats: Predominance within the ex vivo response was attributable to HLA-C-restricted CMV-specific TCR beta clonotypes.

From the reads, TCRdb called clonotypes with MiXCR, one entry per CDR3 protein. This table holds hundreds of thousands of distinct CDR3 sequences, roughly 36% found once. V lost 5 bases to trimming and J lost 0 bases; unmatched junction nucleotides: 2. CDR3 size: 15 residues. Germline CDR1 reads SGHTA; CDR2 reads FQGNSA. Sequences were derived from cultured PBMCs, sampled from culture after CMV antigen stimulation. This receptor was obtained from a human donor in good health (CMV status not recorded). Some clones in this sample may be carry-over from other donors' samples. This chain joins TRBV7-2 and TRBJ2-2; 8 bases agree with TRBD2. The CDR3: CASSQGLANTGELFF. The CDR3 DNA reads as TGTGCCAGCAGCCAGGGACTAGCGAACACCGGGGAGCTGTTTTTT.